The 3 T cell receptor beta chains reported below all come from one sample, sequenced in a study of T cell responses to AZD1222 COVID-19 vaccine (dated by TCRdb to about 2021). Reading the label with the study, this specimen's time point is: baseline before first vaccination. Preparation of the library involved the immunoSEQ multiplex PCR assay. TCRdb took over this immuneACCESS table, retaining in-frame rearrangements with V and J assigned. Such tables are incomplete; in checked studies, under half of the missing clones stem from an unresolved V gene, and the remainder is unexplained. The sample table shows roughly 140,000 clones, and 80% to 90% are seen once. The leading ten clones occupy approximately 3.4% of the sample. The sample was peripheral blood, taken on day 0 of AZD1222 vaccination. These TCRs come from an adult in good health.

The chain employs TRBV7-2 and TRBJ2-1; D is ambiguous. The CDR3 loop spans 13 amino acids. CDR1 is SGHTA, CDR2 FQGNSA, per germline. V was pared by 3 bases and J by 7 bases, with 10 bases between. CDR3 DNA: TGTGCCAGCAGCTTGGAAGCGTATAATGAGCAGTTCTTC. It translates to CASSLEAYNEQFF.

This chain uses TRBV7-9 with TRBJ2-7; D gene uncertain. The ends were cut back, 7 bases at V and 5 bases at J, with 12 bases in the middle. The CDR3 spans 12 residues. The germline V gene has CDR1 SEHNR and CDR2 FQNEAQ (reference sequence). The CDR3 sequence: CASTRRNDEQYF. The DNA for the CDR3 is TGTGCCAGCACCCGCAGGAACGACGAGCAGTACTTC.

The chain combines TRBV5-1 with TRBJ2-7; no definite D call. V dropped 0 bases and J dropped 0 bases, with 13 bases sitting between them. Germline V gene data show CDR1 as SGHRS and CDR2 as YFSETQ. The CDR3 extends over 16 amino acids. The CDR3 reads CASSLDLGTSSYEQYF. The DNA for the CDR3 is TGCGCCAGCAGCTTGGATCTGGGCACAAGCTCCTACGAGCAGTACTTC.